This TCR beta chain was captured by sequencing in a study of blood T cell repertoires in COVID-19. Overall study: COVID-19 samples from acute and convalescent phases originated in the United States, Italy and Spain. In each case, the material was cDNA or gDNA derived from T cells, B-cell-depleted T cells, or PBMCs.

Germline lookup yields CDR1 SGHVS and CDR2 FQNEAQ. The junction had 7 bases not matched to a gene; V was cut back by 2 bases and J by 4 bases. The CDR3 spans 16 residues. A single count supports this clone. The repertoire was sequenced with immunoSEQ multiplex PCR; TCRdb's copy has only in-frame clones and lacks some. The sample yields around 470,000 clones, 90% seen once. This clonotype was obtained from a man younger than 30 who had recovered from COVID-19. The sequenced sample was PBMCs or T cells enriched from blood (not recorded which). V usage is TRBV7-8 and J usage is TRBJ1-5; TRBD1 matches 8 bases. This CDR3 is CASSLYSRQGNQPQHF. The DNA for the CDR3 is TGTGCCAGCAGCTTATATTCCCGACAGGGGAATCAGCCCCAGCATTTT.